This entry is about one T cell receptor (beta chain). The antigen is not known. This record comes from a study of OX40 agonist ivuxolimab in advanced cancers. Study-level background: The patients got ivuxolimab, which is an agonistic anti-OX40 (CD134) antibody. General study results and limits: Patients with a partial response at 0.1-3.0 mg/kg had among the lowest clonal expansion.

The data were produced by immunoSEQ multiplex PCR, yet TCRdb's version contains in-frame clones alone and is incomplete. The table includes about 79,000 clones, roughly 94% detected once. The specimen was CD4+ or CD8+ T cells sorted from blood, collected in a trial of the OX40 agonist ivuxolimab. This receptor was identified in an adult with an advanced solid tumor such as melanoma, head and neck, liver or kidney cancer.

As DNA, the CDR3 is TGTGCCAGCGGCTGGGGGCGCAATCAGCCCCAGCATTTT. This codes for CASGWGRNQPQHF. The chain couples TRBV6-5 to TRBJ1-5; D is perhaps TRBD1 (6 bases). The CDR3 covers 13 residues. Germline-derived CDR1 and CDR2 are MNHEY and SVGAGI. V shed 8 bases and J shed 2 bases, with 10 bases lying between them.